This T cell receptor (beta chain) was observed in a study of CD8+ T cells in alopecia areata. Treatment noted: oral pan-JAK inhibitor, 5-10 mg twice daily. Trimming pared 6 bases from V and 0 bases from J, leaving 11 bases between. Germline CDR1 reads SQVTM; CDR2 reads ANQGSEA. The CDR3 contains 14 residues. Extracted RNA was reverse transcribed into cDNA, the sequencing template. The table came from immunoSEQ multiplex PCR; TCRdb's copy has only in-frame clones and leaves some out. The sample shows a few hundred thousand clones, approximately 70% of them seen only once. The TCR sequence derives from a human donor with alopecia areata. The starting material was CD4+ T cells sorted from blood, obtained around week 44, from a patient treated with tofacitinib. The rearrangement links TRBV29-1 to TRBJ1-4; D perhaps matches TRBD1 (5 bases). The CDR3: CSVRQRATNEKLFF. The CDR3 DNA reads TGCAGCGTACGACAGAGAGCAACTAATGAAAAACTGTTTTTT. The whole variable domain, remainder taken from reference TRBV29-1 and TRBJ1-4, is SAVISQKPSRDICQRGTSLTIQCQVDSQVTMMFWYRQQPGQSLTLIATANQGSEATYESGFVIDKFPISRPNLTFSTLTVSNMSPEDSSIYLCSVRQRATNEKLFFGSGTQLSVL.